Shown below are 12 T cell receptor beta chains from a single sample sequenced in a study of blood T cell repertoires in COVID-19. Sequenced by immunoSEQ multiplex PCR; TCRdb stores in-frame clones only, minus some. Of about 250,000 clones listed, 85% to 90% are singletons. The sample was peripheral blood. All receptors derive from a man aged 80 or over with acute or convalescent COVID-19.

The V gene is TRBV18, the J gene TRBJ1-5, with 8 bases aligning to TRBD1. This CDR3 contains 14 residues. J gave up 5 bases and V 3 bases, and 3 bases lay outside the gene matches. Germline CDR1 reads KGHSH; CDR2 reads LQKENI. The CDR3 protein is CASSPGQGHQPQHF. The DNA of the CDR3 is TGTGCCAGCTCACCCGGACAGGGCCATCAGCCCCAGCATTTT.

The V call is TRBV6-5, the J call TRBJ2-5, with D tentatively TRBD1 (5 bases). Germline-derived CDR1 and CDR2 are MNHEY and SVGAGI. The CDR3 runs 15 residues. V lost 0 bases, J lost 1 base, and 9 bases lay in between. The CDR3 is CASSYSGQLQETQYF. CDR3 DNA sequence: TGTGCCAGCAGTTACTCGGGGCAGCTCCAAGAGACCCAGTACTTC.

V is TRBV19 and J is TRBJ1-4; D may be TRBD1 (6 bases). This CDR3 region has 15 residues. Germline CDR1 reads LNHDA; CDR2 reads SQIVND (reference sequence). V shed 2 bases and J shed 5 bases, with 12 bases lying between them. The CDR3 DNA follows: TGTGCCAGTAGTATATCGGCAGGGGCAAATGAAAAACTGTTTTTT. This codes for CASSISAGANEKLFF.

The chain links TRBV5-4 to TRBJ2-2, with 9 bases aligning to TRBD2. The CDR3 sequence is 16 residues long. Trimming cost V 4 bases and J 5 bases; bases outside gene matches: 9. Germline V gene sequence: CDR1 SGHNT, CDR2 YYREEE (reference sequence). The CDR3 reads CASSPGTSRRTGELFF. The CDR3 nucleotides are TGTGCCAGCAGCCCTGGGACTAGCCGCCGAACCGGGGAGCTGTTTTTT.

CDR3 loop: CASSPRRDSSSYEQYF. Written as DNA, the CDR3 is TGTGCCAGCTCACCACGCAGGGACAGTAGCTCCTACGAGCAGTACTTC. The genes are TRBV18 and TRBJ2-7, with 7 bases that match TRBD1. The germline CDR1 and CDR2 sequences are KGHSH and LQKENI. This CDR3 region has 16 residues. Trimming cost V 1 base and J 0 bases; bases outside gene matches: 6.

The V and J genes are TRBV7-4 and TRBJ2-7; TRBD1 agrees at 7 bases. V was clipped by 3 bases and J by 3 bases; unmatched bases: 14. The CDR3 length is 17 residues. Per germline, CDR1 SGHVT and CDR2 SQSDAQ. The CDR3 protein is CASSFRMTGSYGYEQYF. As DNA, the CDR3 is TGTGCCAGCAGCTTTCGAATGACAGGGAGTTACGGCTACGAGCAGTACTTC. The variable domain in full, completed from reference TRBV7-4 and TRBJ2-7, reads GAGVSQSPRYKVAKRGRDVALRCDSISGHVTLYWYRQTLGQGSEVLTYSQSDAQRDKSGRPSGRFSAERPERSVSTLKIQRTEQGDSAVYLCASSFRMTGSYGYEQYFGPGTRLTVT.

The chain joins TRBV6-4 to TRBJ2-3; D unclear. Germline CDR1 is MRHNA and CDR2 is SNTAGT. Trimming removed 3 bases from V and 0 bases from J, with 10 bases in between. There are 15 residues in the CDR3. The CDR3: CASSDTTLSTDTQYF. CDR3 bases: TGTGCCAGCAGTGATACGACACTTAGCACAGATACGCAGTATTTT.

The chain has TRBV6-4 and TRBJ2-3, with 7 positions matching TRBD1. Germline lookup yields CDR1 MRHNA and CDR2 SNTAGT. CDR3 length: 14 residues. Trimming removed 5 bases from V and 1 base from J; junction bases left unmatched: 3. The CDR3 spells CASSPDRGTDTQYF. CDR3 sequence (DNA): TGTGCCAGCAGTCCAGACAGGGGCACAGATACGCAGTATTTT.

This rearrangement joins TRBV7-2 to TRBJ2-1, with 9 bases aligning to TRBD2. Germline trimming cut 1 base from V and 8 bases from J; bases unmatched to any gene: 9. Germline assignment: CDR1 SGHTA and CDR2 FQGNSA. The CDR3 covers 16 residues. The CDR3: CASSLDRAGGRDEQFF. The CDR3 coding sequence is TGTGCCAGCAGCTTAGACCGTGCGGGAGGGAGGGATGAGCAGTTCTTC.

The rearrangement links TRBV5-8 to TRBJ1-2; D uncertain. Per the germline V gene, CDR1 is SGHTS and CDR2 is YDEGEE. The CDR3 runs 15 residues. V lost 1 base and J 2 bases, leaving 12 bases between the germline ends. The CDR3 sequence is CASSLSSGYNYGYTF. In DNA, the CDR3 is TGTGCCAGCAGCTTGTCTTCGGGGTACAACTATGGCTACACCTTC.

The sample holds one count of this clone. J is TRBJ2-7 and V is TRBV5-4, with a weak D call TRBD1 (6 bases). The CDR3 runs to 13 residues. In germline, CDR1 is SGHNT, CDR2 YYREEE (reference sequence). Trimming removed 4 bases from V and 3 bases from J, with 11 bases in between. CDR3 DNA sequence: TGTGCCAGCAGCCCGCCGGGACACTACGAGCAGTACTTC. It translates to CASSPPGHYEQYF.

As for this clone: At the DNA level, this CDR3 is encoded by other sequences in the same sample as well. The rearrangement joins TRBV20-1 to TRBJ1-5; the D is unclear. V lost 3 bases, J lost 2 bases, and 5 bases lay in between. Germline V gives CDR1 DFQATT, CDR2 SNEGSKA (reference sequence). The CDR3 is made up of 12 amino acids. The CDR3 DNA sequence: TGCAGTGCTAGTTCGGGCAATCAGCCCCAGCATTTT. Its translation is CSASSGNQPQHF.